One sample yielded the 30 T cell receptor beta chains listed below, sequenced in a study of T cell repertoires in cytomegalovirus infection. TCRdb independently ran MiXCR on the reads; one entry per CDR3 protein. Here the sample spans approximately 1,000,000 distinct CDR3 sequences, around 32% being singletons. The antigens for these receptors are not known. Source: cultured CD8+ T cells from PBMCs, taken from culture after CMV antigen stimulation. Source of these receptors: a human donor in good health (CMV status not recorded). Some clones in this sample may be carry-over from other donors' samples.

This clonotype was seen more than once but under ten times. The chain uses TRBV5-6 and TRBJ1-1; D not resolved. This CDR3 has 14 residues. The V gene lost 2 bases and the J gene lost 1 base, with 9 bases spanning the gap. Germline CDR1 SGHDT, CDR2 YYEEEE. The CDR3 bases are TGTGCCAGCAGCTTAACATTAACGAACACTGAAGCTTTCTTT. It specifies CASSLTLTNTEAFF.

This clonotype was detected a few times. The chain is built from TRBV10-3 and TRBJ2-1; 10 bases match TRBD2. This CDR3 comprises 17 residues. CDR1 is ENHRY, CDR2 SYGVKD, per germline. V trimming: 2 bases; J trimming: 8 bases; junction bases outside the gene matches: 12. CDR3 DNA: TGTGCCATCAGTGAGCTAGTAGCGGGGGGCGTGATCGATGAGCAGTTCTTC. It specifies CAISELVAGGVIDEQFF.

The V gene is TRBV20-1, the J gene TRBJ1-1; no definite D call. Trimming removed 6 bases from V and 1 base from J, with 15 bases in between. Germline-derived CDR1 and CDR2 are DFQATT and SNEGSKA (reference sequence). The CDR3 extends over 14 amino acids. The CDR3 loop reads CSAVATTANTEAFF. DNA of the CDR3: TGCAGTGCGGTCGCAACGACTGCGAACACTGAAGCTTTCTTT.

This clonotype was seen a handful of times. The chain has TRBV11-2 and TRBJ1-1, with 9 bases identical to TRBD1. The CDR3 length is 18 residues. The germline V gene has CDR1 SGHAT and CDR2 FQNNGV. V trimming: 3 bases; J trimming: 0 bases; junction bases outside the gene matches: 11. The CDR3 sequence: CASSFQGQGSTMNTEAFF. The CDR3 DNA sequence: TGTGCCAGCAGCTTCCAAGGACAGGGGAGTACCATGAACACTGAAGCTTTCTTT.

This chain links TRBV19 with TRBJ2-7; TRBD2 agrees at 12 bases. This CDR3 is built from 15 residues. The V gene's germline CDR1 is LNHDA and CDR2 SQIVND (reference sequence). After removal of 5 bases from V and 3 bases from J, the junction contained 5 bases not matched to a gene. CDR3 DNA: TGTGCCAGTAGTCCCTCTAGCGGGGGGGGCTACGAGCAGTACTTC. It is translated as CASSPSSGGGYEQYF. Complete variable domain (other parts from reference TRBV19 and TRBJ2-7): DGGITQSPKYLFRKEGQNVTLSCEQNLNHDAMYWYRQDPGQGLRLIYYSQIVNDFQKGDIAEGYSVSREKKESFPLTVTSAQKNPTAFYLCASSPSSGGGYEQYFGPGTRLTVT.

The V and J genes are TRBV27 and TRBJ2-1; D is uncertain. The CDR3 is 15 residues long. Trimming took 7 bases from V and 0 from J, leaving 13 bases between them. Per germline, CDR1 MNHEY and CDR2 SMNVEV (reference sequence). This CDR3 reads CASNPLSSSYNEQFF. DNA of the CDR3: TGTGCCAGCAACCCCCTATCGAGCTCCTACAATGAGCAGTTCTTC.

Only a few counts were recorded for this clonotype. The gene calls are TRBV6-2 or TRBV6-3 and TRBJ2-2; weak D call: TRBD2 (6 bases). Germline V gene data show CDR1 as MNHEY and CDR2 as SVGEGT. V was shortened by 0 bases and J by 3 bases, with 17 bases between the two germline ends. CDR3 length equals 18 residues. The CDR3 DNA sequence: TGTGCCAGCAGTTACTCCCCGGGAACCAGGGAGGACACCGGGGAGCTGTTTTTT. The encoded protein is CASSYSPGTREDTGELFF.

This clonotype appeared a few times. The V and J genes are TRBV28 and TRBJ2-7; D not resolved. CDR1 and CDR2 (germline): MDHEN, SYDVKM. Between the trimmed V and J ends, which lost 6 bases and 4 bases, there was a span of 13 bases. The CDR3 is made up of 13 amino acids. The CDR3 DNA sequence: TGTGCCAGCAGCCCCGGACCGGAGTACGAGCAGTACGTC. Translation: CASSPGPEYEQYV.

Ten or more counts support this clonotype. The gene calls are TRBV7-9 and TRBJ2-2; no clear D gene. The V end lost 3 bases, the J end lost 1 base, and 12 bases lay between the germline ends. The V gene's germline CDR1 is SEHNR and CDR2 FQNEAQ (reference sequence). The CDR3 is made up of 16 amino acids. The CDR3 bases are TGTGCCAGCAGCTTCGGGCCCGGACGGAACACCGGGGAGCTGTTTTTT. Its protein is CASSFGPGRNTGELFF.

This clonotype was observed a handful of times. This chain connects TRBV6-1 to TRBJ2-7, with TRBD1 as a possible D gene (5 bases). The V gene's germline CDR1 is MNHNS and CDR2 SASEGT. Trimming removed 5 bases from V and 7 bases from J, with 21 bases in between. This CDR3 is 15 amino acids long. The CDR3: CASSNRRSGGWEQYF. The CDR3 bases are TGTGCCAGCAGTAACAGGCGAAGTGGCGGCTGGGAGCAGTACTTC.

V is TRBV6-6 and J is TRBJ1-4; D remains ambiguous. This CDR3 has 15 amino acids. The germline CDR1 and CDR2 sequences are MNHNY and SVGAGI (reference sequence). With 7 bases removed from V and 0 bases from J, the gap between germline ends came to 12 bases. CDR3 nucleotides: TGTGCCAGCACTCCCCCACGGGCAACTAATGAAAAACTGTTTTTT. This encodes CASTPPRATNEKLFF.

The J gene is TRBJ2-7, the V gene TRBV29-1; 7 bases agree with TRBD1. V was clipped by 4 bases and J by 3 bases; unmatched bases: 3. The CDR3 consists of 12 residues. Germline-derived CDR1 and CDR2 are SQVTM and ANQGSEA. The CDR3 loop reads CSVANRGYEQYV. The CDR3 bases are TGCAGCGTTGCAAACAGGGGCTACGAGCAGTACGTC.

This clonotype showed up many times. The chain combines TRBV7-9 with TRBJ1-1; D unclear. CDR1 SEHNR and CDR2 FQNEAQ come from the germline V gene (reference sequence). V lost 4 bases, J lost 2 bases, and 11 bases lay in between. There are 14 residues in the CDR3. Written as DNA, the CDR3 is TGTGCCAGCAGCTCGACGGACCATAACACTGAAGCTTTCTTT. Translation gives CASSSTDHNTEAFF.

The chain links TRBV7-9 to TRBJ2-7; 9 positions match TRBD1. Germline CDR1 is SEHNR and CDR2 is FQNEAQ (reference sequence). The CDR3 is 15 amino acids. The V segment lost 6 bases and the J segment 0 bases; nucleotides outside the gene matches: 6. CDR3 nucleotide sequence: TGTGCCAGCAGACAAACAGGGGGCAGCTCCTACGAGCAGTACTTC. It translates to CASRQTGGSSYEQYF.

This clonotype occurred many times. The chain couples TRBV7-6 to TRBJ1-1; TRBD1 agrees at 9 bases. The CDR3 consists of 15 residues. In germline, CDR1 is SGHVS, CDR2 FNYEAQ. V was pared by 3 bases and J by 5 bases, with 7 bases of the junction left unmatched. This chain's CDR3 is CASSFLDRGETEAFF. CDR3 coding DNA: TGTGCCAGCAGCTTTTTAGACAGGGGGGAGACTGAAGCTTTCTTT.

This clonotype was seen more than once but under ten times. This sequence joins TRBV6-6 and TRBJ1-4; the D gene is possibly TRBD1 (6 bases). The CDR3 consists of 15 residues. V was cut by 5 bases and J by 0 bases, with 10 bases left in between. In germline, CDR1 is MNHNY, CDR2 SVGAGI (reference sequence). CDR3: CASSGRQATNEKLFF. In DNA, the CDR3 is TGTGCCAGCAGTGGGAGACAGGCAACTAATGAAAAACTGTTTTTT.

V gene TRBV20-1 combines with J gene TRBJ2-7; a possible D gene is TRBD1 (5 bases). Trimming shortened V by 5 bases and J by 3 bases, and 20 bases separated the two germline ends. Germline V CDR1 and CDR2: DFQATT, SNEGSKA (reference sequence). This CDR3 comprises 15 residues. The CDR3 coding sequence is TGCAGTGCTGCTCATACACTCCGACAGAGCTACGAGCAGTACTTC. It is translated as CSAAHTLRQSYEQYF.

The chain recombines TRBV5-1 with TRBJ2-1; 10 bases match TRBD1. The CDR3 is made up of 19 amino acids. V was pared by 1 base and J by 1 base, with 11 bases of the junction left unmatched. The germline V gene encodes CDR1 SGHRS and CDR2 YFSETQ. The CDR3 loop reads CASSLHPGQGSKSYNEQFF. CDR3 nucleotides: TGCGCCAGCAGCTTGCATCCGGGACAGGGGAGCAAGTCCTACAATGAGCAGTTCTTC.

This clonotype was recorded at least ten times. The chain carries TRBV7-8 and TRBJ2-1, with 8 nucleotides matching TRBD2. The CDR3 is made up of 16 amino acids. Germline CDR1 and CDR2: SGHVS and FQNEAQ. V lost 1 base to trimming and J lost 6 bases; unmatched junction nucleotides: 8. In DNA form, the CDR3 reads TGTGCCAGCAGCTTAGACGGGGGGGGGCCCCGCAATGAGCAGTTCTTC. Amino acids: CASSLDGGGPRNEQFF. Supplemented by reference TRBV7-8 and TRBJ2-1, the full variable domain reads GAGVSQSPRYKVAKRGQDVALRCDPISGHVSLFWYQQALGQGPEFLTYFQNEAQLDKSGLPSDRFFAERPEGSVSTLKIQRTQQEDSAVYLCASSLDGGGPRNEQFFGPGTRLTVL.

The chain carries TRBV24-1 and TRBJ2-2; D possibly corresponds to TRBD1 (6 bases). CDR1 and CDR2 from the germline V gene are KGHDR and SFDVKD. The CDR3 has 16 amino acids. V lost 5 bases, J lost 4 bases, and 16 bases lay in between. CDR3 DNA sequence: TGTGCCACCAGTGCGGCTGGGGACAAAAGCACCGGGGAGCTGTTTTTT. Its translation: CATSAAGDKSTGELFF.

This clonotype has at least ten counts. The CDR3 protein is CASSSAGGAYEQYF. CDR3 nucleotides: TGTGCCAGCAGTTCGGCAGGGGGCGCTTACGAGCAGTACTTC. The chain recombines TRBV27 with TRBJ2-7, with 8 bases fitting TRBD1. The trim removed 4 bases at V and 4 bases at J, leaving 6 bases unmatched. Germline V gene lookup returns CDR1 MNHEY and CDR2 SMNVEV (reference sequence). This CDR3 has 14 residues.

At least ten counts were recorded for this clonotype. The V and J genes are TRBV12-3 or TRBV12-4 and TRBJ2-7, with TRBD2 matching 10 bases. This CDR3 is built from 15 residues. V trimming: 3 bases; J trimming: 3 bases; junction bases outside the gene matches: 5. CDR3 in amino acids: CASSFQRGGLYEQYF. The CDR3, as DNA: TGTGCCAGCAGTTTCCAGCGGGGGGGCCTCTACGAGCAGTACTTC.

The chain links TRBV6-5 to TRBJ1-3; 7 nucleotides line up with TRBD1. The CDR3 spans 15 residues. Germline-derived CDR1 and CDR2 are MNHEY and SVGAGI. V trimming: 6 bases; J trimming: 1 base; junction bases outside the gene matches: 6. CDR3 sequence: CASSPTGFSGNTIYF. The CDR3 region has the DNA TGTGCCAGCAGCCCGACAGGGTTTTCTGGAAACACCATATATTTT.

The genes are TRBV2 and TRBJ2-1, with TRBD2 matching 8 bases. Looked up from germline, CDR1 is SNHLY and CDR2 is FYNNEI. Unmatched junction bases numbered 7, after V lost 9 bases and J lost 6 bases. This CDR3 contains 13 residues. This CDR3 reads CASPGLVRNEQFF. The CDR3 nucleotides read TGTGCCAGTCCGGGACTAGTCCGCAATGAGCAGTTCTTC. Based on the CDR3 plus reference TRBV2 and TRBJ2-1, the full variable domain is EPEVTQTPSHQVTQMGQEVILRCVPISNHLYFYWYRQILGQKVEFLVSFYNNEISEKSEIFDDQFSVERPDGSNFTLKIRSTKLEDSAMYFCASPGLVRNEQFFGPGTRLTVL.

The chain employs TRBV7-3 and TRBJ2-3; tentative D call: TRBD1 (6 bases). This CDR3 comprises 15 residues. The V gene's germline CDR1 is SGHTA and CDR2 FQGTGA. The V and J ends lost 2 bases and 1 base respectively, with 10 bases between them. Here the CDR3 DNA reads TGTGCCAGCAGCTTATCACAGGGAGGCACAGATACGCAGTATTTT. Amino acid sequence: CASSLSQGGTDTQYF.

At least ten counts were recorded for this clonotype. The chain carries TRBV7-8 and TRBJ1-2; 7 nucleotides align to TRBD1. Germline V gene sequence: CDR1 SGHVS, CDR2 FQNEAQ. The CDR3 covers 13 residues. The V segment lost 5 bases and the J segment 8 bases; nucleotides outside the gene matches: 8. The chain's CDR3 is CASSRKTGAGYTF. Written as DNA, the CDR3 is TGTGCCAGCAGCCGAAAAACAGGGGCCGGCTACACCTTC.

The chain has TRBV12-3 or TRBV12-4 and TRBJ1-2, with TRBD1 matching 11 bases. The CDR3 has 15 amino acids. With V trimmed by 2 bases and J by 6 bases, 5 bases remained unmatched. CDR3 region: CASSLPPGQGDGYTF. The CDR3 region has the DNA TGTGCCAGCAGTTTACCGCCGGGACAGGGGGATGGCTACACCTTC.

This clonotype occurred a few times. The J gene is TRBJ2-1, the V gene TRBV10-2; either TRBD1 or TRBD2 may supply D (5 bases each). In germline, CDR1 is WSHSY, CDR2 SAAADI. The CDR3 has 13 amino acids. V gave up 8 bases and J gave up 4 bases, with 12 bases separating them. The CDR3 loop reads CASEGRDYNEQFF. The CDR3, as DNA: TGCGCCAGCGAGGGCAGGGATTACAATGAGCAGTTCTTC.

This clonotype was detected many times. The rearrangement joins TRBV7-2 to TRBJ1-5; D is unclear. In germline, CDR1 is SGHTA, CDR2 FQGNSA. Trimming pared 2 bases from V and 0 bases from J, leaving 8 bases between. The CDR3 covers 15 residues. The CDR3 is CASSLNSYSNQPQHF. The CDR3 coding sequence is TGTGCCAGCAGCTTAAACAGCTATAGCAATCAGCCCCAGCATTTT.

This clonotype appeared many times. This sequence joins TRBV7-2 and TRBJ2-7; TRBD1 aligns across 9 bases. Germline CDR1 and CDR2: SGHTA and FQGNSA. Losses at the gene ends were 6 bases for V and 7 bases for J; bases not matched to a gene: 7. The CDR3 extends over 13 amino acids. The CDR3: CASRVGTGREQYV. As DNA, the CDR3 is TGTGCCAGCAGAGTCGGGACAGGGAGAGAGCAGTACGTC.